This paragraph covers one T cell receptor (beta chain) sequence. In germline, CDR1 is SGHVS, CDR2 FQNEAQ. The J segment lost 6 bases and the V segment lost 6 bases, leaving 4 bases of the junction unmatched. There are 14 residues in the CDR3. This record comes from a study of Ad26.COV2.S vaccination and SARS-CoV-2 variants. Study in general: Ad26.COV2.S, an intramuscular injection, was given once or twice 56 days apart.

Stated treatment: some 20 received Ad26.COV2.S at low or high dose, single or two shots; a few received placebo; per-sample allocation not given. Day 63 following the first vaccine or placebo injection was when the samples were taken. Only in-frame clones appear in the TCRdb table, and some are missing; sequencing was by immunoSEQ multiplex PCR. The table lists roughly 680,000 clones, 80% to 90% of them singletons, with about 1.5% in the top ten. V gene TRBV7-8 combines with J gene TRBJ2-7; 14 nucleotides line up with TRBD2. This TCR was recovered from a person between 18 and 65 years old who received the Ad26.COV2.S COVID-19 vaccine or a placebo. The sample was peripheral blood, taken in a trial of Ad26.COV2.S vaccine versus placebo. This chain's CDR3 is CASSGLAGGSEQYF. The CDR3 DNA is TGTGCCAGCAGTGGACTAGCGGGAGGATCCGAGCAGTACTTC.